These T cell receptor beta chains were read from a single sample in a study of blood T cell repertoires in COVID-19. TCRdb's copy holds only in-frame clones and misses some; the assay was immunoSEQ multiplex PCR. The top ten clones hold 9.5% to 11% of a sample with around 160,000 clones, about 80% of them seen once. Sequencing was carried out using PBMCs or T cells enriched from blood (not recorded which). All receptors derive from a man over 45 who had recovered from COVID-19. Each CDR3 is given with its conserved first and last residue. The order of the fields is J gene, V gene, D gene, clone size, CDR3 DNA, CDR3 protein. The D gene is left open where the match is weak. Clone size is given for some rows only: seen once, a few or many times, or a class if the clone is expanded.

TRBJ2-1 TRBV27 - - TGTGGATTTGGGGGGTCCTACAATGAGCAGTTCTTC CGFGGSYNEQFF
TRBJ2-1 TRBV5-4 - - TGTGCCAGCAGCTCAAGACAGAACAATGAGCAGTTCTTC CASSSRQNNEQFF
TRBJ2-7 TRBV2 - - TGTGCCAGCAGTGAGGAATCAGGGCCGGACTACGAGCAGTACTTC CASSEESGPDYEQYF
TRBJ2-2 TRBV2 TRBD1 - TGTGCCAGTTTACAGGGGGCGCGGTCCGGGGAGCTGTTTTTT CASLQGARSGELFF
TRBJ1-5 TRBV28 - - TGTGCCAGCAGCACGCGGGGGGTTTGGGCCCAGCATTTT CASSTRGVWAQHF
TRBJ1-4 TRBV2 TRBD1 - TGTGCCAGCAGTCTCACCGGGACAGGGGGAAAACTGTTTTTT CASSLTGTGGKLFF
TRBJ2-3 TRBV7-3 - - TGTGCCAGCAGCTTAAGGGGGAGGCCCGGGTTACAAAGCACAGATACGCAGTATTTT CASSLRGRPGLQSTDTQYF
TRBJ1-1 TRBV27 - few TGTGCCAGCAGTTCTCACGGATCGGGGGACTTAAACACTGAAGCTTTCTTT CASSSHGSGDLNTEAFF
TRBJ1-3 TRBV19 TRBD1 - TGTGCCAGTAGTGCCGGACAGGGGAACACCATATATTTT CASSAGQGNTIYF
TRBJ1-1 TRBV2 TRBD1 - TGTGCCAGCAGTGACTGGGACAGGGAGAACACTGAAGCTTTCTTT CASSDWDRENTEAFF
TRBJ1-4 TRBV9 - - TGTGCCAGCAGCCCCAGCGCTGGGTATAATGAAAAACTGTTTTTT CASSPSAGYNEKLFF
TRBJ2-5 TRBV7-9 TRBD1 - TGTGCCAGCAGCTTAACCACACAGGGGCCCCAAGAGACCCAGTACTTC CASSLTTQGPQETQYF
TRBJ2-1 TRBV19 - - TGTGCCAGTAGTTCCGCCGGGAATTACAATGAGCAGTTCTTC CASSSAGNYNEQFF
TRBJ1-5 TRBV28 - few TGTGCCAGCAGTCTCCTTATAGCGGGGGAAAATCAGCCCCAGCATTTT CASSLLIAGENQPQHF
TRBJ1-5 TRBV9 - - TGTGCCAGCAGCGTAGACAGTACCAATCAGCCCCAGCATTTT CASSVDSTNQPQHF
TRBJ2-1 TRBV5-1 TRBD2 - TGCGCCAGCTCGGGACTAGCGGGAAACTCCCCCTACAATGAGCAGTTCTTC CASSGLAGNSPYNEQFF
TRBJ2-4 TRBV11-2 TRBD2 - TGTGCCAGCAGCGAACTAGCGGGGGTAGCCAAAAACATTCGGTACTTC CASSELAGVAKNIRYF
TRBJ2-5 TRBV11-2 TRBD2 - TGTGCCAGCAGCCCCTGGATAGCGGGAGCTCAAGAGACCCAGTACTTC CASSPWIAGAQETQYF
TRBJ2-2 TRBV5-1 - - TGCGCCAGCAGGGATCGACTGAACACCGGGGAGCTGTTTTTT CASRDRLNTGELFF
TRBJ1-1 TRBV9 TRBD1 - TGTGCCAGCAGCGGAGGATTGACAGGGTCCGGGAACACTGAAGCTTTCTTT CASSGGLTGSGNTEAFF
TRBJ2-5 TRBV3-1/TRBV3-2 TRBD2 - TGTGCCAGCAGCCGGGCTAGCGGGTTCCAAGAGACCCAGTACTTC CASSRASGFQETQYF
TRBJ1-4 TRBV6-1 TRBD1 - TGTGCCAGCAGTGAAGCCGTTATGGGACAGGGACTGTTTTTT CASSEAVMGQGLFF
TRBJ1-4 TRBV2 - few TGTGCCAGCAGTGAAGAAGGACAGTACTATGAAAAACTGTTTTTT CASSEEGQYYEKLFF
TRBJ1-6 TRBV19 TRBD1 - TGTGCCAGTAGTACCAGGACAGGGTCTTCGCCACCCCTCCACTTT CASSTRTGSSPPLHF
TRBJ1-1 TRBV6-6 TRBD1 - TGTGCCAGCAGTCTCGGACAGGGGTCTGAAGCTTTCTTT CASSLGQGSEAFF
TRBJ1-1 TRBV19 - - TGTGCCAGTAAGATCGGGGGTGGGATCCCTGAAGCTTTCTTT CASKIGGGIPEAFF
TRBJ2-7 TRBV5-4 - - TGTGCCAGCAGCTTGGATGACAGCTACGAGCAGTACTTC CASSLDDSYEQYF
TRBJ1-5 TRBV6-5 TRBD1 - TGTGCCAGCAGCCAATCGACAGGGCACGGGCAGCCCCAGCATTTT CASSQSTGHGQPQHF
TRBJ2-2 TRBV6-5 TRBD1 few TGTGCCAGCAAAATTTGGACAGGGGGGACCGGGGAGCTGTTTTTT CASKIWTGGTGELFF
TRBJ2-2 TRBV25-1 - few TGTGCCAGCAGTGAATATCAGGTAATGCTTGAAACCGGGGAGCTGTTTTTT CASSEYQVMLETGELFF
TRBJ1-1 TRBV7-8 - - TGTGCCAGCAGCTCCCAAGGACAGCCGAACACTGAAGCTTTCTTT CASSSQGQPNTEAFF
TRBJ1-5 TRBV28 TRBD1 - TGTGCCAGCAGTTTCGTCACCGGGACAGGCAATCAGCCCCAGCATTTT CASSFVTGTGNQPQHF
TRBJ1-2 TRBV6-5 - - TGTGCCAGCAAGGGCGCTGGACCCGACAGCGGCTACACCTTC CASKGAGPDSGYTF
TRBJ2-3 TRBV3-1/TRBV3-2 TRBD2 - TGTGCCAGCAGCCAAAAACGGGGACTACGTGGAGTCAACGATACGCAGTATTTT CASSQKRGLRGVNDTQYF
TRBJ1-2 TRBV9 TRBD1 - TGTGCCAGCAGCGCCAGCACAGGGGCCGGGGGCTACACCTTC CASSASTGAGGYTF
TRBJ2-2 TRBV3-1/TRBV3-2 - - TGTGCCAGCAGCCAAGAACTTACCGGGGAGCTGTTTTTT CASSQELTGELFF
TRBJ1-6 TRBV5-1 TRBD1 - TGCGCCAGCAGCCCTAGGACAGGGGCCTCCTCCTATAATTCACCCCTCCACTTT CASSPRTGASSYNSPLHF
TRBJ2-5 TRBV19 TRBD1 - TGTGCCAGTTGGGACAGGGGGAGTTTTAAGTTTGGCCAGTACTTC CASWDRGSFKFGQYF
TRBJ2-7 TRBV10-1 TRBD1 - TGCGCCAGCAGTGAGTACAGGGGTAGCTCCTACGAGCAGTACTTC CASSEYRGSSYEQYF
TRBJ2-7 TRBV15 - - TGTGCCACCAGCAGAGATAGAAGAGGGCAGAACGAGCAGTACTTC CATSRDRRGQNEQYF
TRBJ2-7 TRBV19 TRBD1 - TGTGCCAGTAGTCCGACAGGGCAGGGGGAGCAGTACTTC CASSPTGQGEQYF
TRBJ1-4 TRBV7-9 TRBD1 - TGTGCCAGCAGCATCCGGGACAGTCGGGAAAAACTGTTTTTT CASSIRDSREKLFF
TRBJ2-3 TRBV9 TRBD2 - TGTGCCAGCAGCGCGACTAGCGGGAGCCTCCTAACCACAGATACGCAGTATTTT CASSATSGSLLTTDTQYF
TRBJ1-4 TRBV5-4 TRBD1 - TGTGCCAGCAGCCCAGGACAGGGGGCGGGTGATGAAAAACTGTTTTTT CASSPGQGAGDEKLFF
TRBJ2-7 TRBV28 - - TGTGCCAGCAGCCTCGACAGTATCAGCTCCGAGCAGTACTTC CASSLDSISSEQYF
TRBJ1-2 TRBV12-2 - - TGTGCAAGTCGCTGGGAGGTTCCGATCTATGGCTACACCTTC CASRWEVPIYGYTF
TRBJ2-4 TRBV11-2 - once TGTGCCAGCAGCTACGCGGAGTGGCCCCAGGGGCAAAAAAACATTCAGTACTTC CASSYAEWPQGQKNIQYF
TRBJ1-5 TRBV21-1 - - TGTGCCAGCACAAGGGGGGGTCAGCCCCAGCATTTT CASTRGGQPQHF
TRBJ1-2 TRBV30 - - TGTGCCTCCTCTTTGGGATCGGCAGGGGCTGGCTACACCTTC CASSLGSAGAGYTF